This T cell receptor (beta chain) was recovered during a study of glioma-infiltrating T cells after dendritic cell vaccination. The germline CDR1 and CDR2 sequences are SGHRS and YFSETQ. The CDR3 spans 14 residues. J gave up 3 bases and V 4 bases, and 3 bases lay outside the gene matches. Sequenced by immunoSEQ multiplex PCR; TCRdb stores in-frame clones only, minus some. The sample carries roughly 60,000 clones, around nine tenths recorded once. The time point denotes: after dendritic cell vaccination, including at tumor progression/relapse. This TCR was recovered from a human donor with glioblastoma. The chain uses TRBV5-1 and TRBJ2-7; TRBD1 matches at 11 bases. Sample: blood, taken after dendritic cell vaccination. In DNA, the CDR3 is TGCGCCAGCAGCCTGGGACAGGGGGTCTACGAGCAGTACTTC. Translated: CASSLGQGVYEQYF.